This section outlines one T cell receptor beta chain sequence together with its context. A read error may account for a junction end that differs from germline. The CDR3 extends over 15 amino acids. Germline values: CDR1 MNHNS, CDR2 SASEGT. Both 60 Vbeta primers and 13 Jbeta primers went into the PCR. Clones were sequenced by immunoSEQ multiplex PCR, and TCRdb holds only the in-frame ones, with some missing. This sample has 160,000 or so clones, with about 80% found just once. The data were obtained in a study of cytomegalovirus exposure and HLA in healthy donors. The source material was PBMCs. The sequence came from a man in his forties in good health and CMV-seronegative. The chain carries TRBV6-1 and TRBJ1-2; 12 nucleotides match TRBD1. Here the CDR3 DNA reads TGTGCCAGCAGTGGGGGACAGGGGGCTAACTATGGCCACACCTTC. Translated, it gives CASSGGQGANYGHTF.